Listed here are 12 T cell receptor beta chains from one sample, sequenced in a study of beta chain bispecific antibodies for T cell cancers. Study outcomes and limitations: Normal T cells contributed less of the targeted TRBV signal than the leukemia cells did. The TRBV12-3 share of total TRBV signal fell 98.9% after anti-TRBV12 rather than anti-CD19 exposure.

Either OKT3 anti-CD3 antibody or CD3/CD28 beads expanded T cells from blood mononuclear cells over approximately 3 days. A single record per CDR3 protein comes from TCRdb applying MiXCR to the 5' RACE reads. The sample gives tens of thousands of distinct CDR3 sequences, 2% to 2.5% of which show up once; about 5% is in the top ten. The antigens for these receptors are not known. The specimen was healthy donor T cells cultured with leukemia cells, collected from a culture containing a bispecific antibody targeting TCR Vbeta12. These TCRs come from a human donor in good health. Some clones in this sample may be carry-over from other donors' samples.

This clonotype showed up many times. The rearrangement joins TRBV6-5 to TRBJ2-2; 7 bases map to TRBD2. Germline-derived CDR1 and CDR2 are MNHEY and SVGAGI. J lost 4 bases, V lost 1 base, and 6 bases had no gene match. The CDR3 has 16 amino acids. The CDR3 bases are TGTGCCAGCAGTTACTTTCTAGCGGAGGGCACCGGGGAGCTGTTTTTT. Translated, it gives CASSYFLAEGTGELFF.

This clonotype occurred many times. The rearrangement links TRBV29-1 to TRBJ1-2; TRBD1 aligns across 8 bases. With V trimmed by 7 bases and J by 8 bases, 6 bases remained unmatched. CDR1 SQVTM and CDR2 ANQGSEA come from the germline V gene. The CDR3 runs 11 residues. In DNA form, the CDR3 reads TGCAGCGCCCAGGGGGCGCGGGGCTACACCTTC. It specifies CSAQGARGYTF.

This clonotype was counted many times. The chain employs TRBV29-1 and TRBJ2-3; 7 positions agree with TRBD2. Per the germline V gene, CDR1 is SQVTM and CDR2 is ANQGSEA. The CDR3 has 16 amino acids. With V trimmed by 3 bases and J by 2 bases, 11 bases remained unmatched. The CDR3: CSVEPGGAGYTDTQYF. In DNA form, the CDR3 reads TGCAGCGTTGAGCCCGGAGGAGCGGGATACACAGATACGCAGTATTTT.

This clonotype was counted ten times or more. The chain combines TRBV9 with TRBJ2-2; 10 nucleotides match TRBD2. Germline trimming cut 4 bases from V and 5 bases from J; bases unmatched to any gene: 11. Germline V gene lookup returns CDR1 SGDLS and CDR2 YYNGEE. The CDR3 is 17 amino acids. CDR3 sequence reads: CASSPLSGGLRTGELFF. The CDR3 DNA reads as TGTGCCAGCAGCCCCCTTAGCGGGGGGTTAAGAACCGGGGAGCTGTTTTTT.

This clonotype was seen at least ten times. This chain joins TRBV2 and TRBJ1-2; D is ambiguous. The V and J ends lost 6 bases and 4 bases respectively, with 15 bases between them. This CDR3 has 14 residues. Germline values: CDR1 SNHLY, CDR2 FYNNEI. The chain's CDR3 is CASRPLPTVYGYTF. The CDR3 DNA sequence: TGTGCCAGCAGGCCCCTCCCCACGGTCTATGGCTACACCTTC.

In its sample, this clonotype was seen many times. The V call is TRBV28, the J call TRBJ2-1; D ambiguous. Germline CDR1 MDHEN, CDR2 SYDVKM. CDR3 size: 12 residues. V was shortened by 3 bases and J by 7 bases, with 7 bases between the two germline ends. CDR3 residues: CASSFLGNEQFF. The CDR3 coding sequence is TGTGCCAGCAGTTTTTTGGGGAATGAGCAGTTCTTC.

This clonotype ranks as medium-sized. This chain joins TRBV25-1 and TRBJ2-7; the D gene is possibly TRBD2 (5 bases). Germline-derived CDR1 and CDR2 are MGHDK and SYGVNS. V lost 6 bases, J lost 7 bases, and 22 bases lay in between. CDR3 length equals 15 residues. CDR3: CASSPWPRPRGEQYF. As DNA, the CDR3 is TGTGCCAGCAGCCCCTGGCCAAGGCCGAGAGGGGAGCAGTACTTC.

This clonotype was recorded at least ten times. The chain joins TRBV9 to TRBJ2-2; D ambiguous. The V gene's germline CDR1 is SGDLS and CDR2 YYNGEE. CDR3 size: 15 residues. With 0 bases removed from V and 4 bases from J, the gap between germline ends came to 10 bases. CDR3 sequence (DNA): TGTGCCAGCAGCGTAGAGGAGACTGGCACCGGGGAGCTGTTTTTT. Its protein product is CASSVEETGTGELFF.

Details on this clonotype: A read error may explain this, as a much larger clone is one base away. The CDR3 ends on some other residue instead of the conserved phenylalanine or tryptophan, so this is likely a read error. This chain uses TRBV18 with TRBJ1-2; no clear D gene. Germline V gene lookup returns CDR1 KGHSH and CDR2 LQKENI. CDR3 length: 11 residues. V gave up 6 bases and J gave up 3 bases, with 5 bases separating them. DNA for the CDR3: TGTGCCAGCTCTCGTGACTATGGCTACACCATC. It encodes CASSRDYGYTI.

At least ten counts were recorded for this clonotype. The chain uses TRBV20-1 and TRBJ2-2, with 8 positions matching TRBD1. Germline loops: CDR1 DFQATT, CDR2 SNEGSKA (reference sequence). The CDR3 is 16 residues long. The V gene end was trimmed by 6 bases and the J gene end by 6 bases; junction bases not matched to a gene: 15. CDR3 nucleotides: TGCAGTGCCCCCCTCGACAGGGGACAGGTGGCCGGGGAGCTGTTTTTT. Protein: CSAPLDRGQVAGELFF.

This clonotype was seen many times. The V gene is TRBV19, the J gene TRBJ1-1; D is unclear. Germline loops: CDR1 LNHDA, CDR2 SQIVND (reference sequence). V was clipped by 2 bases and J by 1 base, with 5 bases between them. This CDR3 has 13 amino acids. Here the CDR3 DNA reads TGTGCCAGTAGTATAACGGCGAACACTGAAGCTTTCTTT. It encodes CASSITANTEAFF.

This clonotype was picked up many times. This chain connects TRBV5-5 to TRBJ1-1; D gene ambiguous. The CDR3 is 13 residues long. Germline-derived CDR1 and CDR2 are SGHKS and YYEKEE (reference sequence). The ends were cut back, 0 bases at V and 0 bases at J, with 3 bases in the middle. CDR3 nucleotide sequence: TGTGCCAGCAGCTTGGGGATGAACACTGAAGCTTTCTTT. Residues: CASSLGMNTEAFF.